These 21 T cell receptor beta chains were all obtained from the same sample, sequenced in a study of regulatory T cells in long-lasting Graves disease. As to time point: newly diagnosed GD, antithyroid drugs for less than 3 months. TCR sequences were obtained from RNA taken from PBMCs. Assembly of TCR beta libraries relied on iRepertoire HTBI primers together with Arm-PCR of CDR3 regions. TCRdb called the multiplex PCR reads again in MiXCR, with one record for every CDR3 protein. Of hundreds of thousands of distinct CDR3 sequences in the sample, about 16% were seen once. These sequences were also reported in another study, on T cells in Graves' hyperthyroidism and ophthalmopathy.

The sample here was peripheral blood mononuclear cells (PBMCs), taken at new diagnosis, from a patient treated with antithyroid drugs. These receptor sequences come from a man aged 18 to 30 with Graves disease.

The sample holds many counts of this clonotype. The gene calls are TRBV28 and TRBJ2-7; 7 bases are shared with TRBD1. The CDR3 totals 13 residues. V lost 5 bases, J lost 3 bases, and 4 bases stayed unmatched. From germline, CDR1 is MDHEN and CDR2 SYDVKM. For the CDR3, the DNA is TGTGCCAGCAGTCCGGGACAGAGCTACGAGCAGTACTTC. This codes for CASSPGQSYEQYF.

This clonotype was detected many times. Written as DNA, the CDR3 is TGTGCCAGCAGTTTACTGGGACAGGGGAGGTCGGATGAAAAACTGTTTTTT. It specifies CASSLLGQGRSDEKLFF. The genes are TRBV12-3 or TRBV12-4 and TRBJ1-4; 10 bases align to TRBD1. The CDR3 runs to 17 residues. V was pared by 2 bases and J by 6 bases, with 9 bases of the junction left unmatched.

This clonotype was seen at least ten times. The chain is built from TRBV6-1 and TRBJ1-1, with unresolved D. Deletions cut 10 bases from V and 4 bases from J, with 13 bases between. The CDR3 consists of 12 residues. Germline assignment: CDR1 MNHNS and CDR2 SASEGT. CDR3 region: CATQDRITEAFF. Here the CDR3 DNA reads TGTGCCACTCAGGACCGTATCACTGAAGCTTTCTTT.

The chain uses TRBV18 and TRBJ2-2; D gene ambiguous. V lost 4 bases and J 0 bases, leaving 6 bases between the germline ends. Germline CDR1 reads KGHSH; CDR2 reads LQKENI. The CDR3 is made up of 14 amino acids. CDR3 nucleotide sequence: TGTGCCAGCTCACGCCCAGCGAACACCGGGGAGCTGTTTTTT. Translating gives CASSRPANTGELFF.

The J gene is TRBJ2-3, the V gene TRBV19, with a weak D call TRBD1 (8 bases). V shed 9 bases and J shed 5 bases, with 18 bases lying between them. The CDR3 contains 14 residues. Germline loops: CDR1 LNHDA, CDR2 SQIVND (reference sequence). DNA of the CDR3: TGTGCCAGCCACCCCACAGGGGGGGAAGATACGCAGTATTTT. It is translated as CASHPTGGEDTQYF.

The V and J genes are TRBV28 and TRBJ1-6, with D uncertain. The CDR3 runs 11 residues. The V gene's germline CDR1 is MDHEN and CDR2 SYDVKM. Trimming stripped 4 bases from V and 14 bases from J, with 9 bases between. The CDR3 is CASSSPVALHF. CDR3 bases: TGTGCCAGCAGTTCCCCGGTGGCCCTCCACTTT.

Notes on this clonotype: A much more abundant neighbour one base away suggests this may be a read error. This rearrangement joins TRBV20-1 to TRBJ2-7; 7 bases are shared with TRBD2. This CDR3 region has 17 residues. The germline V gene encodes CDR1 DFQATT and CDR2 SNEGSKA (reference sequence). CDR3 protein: CSARGGGDRRVSYGQYF. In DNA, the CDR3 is TGCAGTGCTAGAGGGGGAGGGGATAGGCGAGTGTCCTACGGGCAGTACTTC.

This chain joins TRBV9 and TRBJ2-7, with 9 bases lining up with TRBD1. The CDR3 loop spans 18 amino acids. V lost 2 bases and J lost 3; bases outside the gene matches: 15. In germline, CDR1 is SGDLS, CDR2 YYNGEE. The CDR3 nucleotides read TGTGCCAGCAGCGTCGCCCCCTCTCCGACAGGGGGTTACTACGAGCAGTACTTC. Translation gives CASSVAPSPTGGYYEQYF.

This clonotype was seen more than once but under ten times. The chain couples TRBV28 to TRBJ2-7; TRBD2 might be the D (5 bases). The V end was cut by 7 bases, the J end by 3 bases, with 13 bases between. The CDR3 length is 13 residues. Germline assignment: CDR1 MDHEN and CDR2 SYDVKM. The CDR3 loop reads CASTKGSFYEQYF. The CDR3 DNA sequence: TGTGCCAGCACAAAAGGGAGCTTCTACGAGCAGTACTTC.

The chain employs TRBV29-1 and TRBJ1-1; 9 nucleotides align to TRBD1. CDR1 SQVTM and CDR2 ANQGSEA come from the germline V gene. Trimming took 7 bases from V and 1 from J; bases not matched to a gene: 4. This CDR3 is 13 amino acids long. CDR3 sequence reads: CSAGQGRNTEAFF. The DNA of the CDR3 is TGCAGCGCGGGACAGGGAAGGAACACTGAAGCTTTCTTT. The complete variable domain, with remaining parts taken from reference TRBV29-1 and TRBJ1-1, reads SAVISQKPSRDICQRGTSLTIQCQVDSQVTMMFWYRQQPGQSLTLIATANQGSEATYESGFVIDKFPISRPNLTFSTLTVSNMSPEDSSIYLCSAGQGRNTEAFFGQGTRLTVV.

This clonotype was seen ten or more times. The CDR3 nucleotides read TGTGCCAGCAGAATAAGGGGCCTGGGGACCCAGTACTTC. Protein: CASRIRGLGTQYF. The gene calls are TRBV7-8 and TRBJ2-1, with TRBD1 as a possible D gene (5 bases). TRBJ2-5 matches the DNA end more closely, so the J call is doubtful. Germline CDR1 SGHVS, CDR2 FQNEAQ. This CDR3 has 13 amino acids.

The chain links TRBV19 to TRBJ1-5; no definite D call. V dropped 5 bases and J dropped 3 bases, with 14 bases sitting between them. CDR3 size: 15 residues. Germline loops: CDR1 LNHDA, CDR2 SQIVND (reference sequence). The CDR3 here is CASSFLGTVNQPQHF. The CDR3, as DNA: TGTGCCAGTAGTTTTCTAGGCACCGTCAATCAGCCCCAGCATTTT.

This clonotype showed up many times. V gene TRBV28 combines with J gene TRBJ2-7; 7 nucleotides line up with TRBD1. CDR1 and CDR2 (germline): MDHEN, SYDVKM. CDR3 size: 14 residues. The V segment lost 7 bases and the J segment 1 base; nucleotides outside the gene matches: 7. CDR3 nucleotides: TGTGCCAGCACTCAGACAGGGTCTTCCTACGAGCAGTACTTC. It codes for CASTQTGSSYEQYF.

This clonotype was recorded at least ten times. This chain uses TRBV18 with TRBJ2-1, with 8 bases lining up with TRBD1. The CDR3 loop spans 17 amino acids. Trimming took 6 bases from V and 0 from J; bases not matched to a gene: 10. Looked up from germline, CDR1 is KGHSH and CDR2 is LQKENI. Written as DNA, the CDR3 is TGTGCCAGCTCTCAAGGGACAGGTACAAGCTCCTACAATGAGCAGTTCTTC. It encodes CASSQGTGTSSYNEQFF. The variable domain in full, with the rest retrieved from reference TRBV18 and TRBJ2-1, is NAGVMQNPRHLVRRRGQEARLRCSPMKGHSHVYWYRQLPEEGLKFMVYLQKENIIDESGMPKERFSAEFPKEGPSILRIQQVVRGDSAAYFCASSQGTGTSSYNEQFFGPGTRLTVL.

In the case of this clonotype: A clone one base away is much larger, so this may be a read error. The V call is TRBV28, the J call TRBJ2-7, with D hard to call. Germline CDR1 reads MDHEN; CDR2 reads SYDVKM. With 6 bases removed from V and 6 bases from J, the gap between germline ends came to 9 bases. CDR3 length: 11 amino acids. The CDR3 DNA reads TGTGCCAGCAGAATTGGAACCGAGCAGTACTTC. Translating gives CASRIGTEQYF.

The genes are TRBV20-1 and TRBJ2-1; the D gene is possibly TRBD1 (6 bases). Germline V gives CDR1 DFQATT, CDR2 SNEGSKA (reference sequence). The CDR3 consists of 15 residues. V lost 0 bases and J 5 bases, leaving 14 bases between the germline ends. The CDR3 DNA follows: TGCAGTGCTAGAGATCTCCAGGACAGTCACAATGAGCAGTTCTTC. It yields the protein CSARDLQDSHNEQFF.

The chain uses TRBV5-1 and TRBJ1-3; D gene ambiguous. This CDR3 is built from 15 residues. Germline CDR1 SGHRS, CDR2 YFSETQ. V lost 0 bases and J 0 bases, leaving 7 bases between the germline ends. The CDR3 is CASSLATGSGNTIYF. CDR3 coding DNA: TGCGCCAGCAGCTTGGCTACCGGCTCTGGAAACACCATATATTTT.

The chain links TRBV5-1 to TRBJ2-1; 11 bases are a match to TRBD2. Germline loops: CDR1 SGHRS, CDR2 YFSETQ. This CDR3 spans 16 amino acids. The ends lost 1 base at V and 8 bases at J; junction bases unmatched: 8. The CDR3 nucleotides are TGCGCCAGCAGCTTGTATCTAGCGGGAGGTGTAGATGAGCAGTTCTTC. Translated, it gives CASSLYLAGGVDEQFF.

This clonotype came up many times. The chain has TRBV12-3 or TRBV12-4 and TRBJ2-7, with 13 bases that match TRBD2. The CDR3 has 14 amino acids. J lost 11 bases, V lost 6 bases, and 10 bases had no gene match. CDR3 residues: CASRDGLAGAMEYF. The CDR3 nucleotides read TGTGCCAGCAGGGATGGACTAGCGGGAGCGATGGAGTACTTC.

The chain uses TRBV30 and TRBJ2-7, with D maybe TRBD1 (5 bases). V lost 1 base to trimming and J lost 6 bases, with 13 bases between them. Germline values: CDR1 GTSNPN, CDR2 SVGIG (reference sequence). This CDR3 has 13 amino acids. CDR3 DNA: TGTGCCTGGAGTGATAGGGGCCGGGCCGAGCAGTACTTC. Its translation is CAWSDRGRAEQYF.

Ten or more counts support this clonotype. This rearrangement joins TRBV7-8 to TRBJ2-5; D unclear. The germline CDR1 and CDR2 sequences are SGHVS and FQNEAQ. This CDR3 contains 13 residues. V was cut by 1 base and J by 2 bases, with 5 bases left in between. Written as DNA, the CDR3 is TGTGCCAGCAGCTTAGACAGACAAGAGACCCAGTACTTC. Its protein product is CASSLDRQETQYF.